Presented here are 13 T cell receptor beta chains from one specimen sequenced in a study of metastatic and nonmetastatic thyroid tumors. TCRdb reprocessed the PCR reads using MiXCR. This table has about 43,000 clones, about 10% appearing once. Not a single patient had been given any form of treatment at any point before undergoing thyroid surgery. The sequenced sample was blood. All receptors come from a female donor with papillary thyroid cancer or a benign thyroid nodule (not recorded which). Some clones in this sample may be carry-over from other donors' samples.

This clone was detected ten times or more. The rearrangement links TRBV4-1 to TRBJ2-7; D is undetermined. CDR1 and CDR2 from the germline V gene are MGHRA and YSYEKL. The CDR3 is 15 amino acids. The ends were cut back, 0 bases at V and 2 bases at J, with 11 bases in the middle. The CDR3 region is CASSQDSGTAYEQYF. CDR3 DNA sequence: TGCGCCAGCAGCCAAGATTCAGGAACAGCCTACGAGCAGTACTTC.

This clone occurred many times. This chain's CDR3 is CATSDLTSGEQYF. CDR3 bases: TGTGCCACCAGTGATTTGACTAGCGGGGAGCAGTACTTC. The gene calls are TRBV24-1 and TRBJ2-7; 9 bases are shared with TRBD2. From germline, CDR1 is KGHDR and CDR2 SFDVKD. Trimming at V came to 0 bases and at J to 7 bases, leaving 0 bases not matched to a gene. The CDR3 has 13 amino acids.

This clone occurred many times. The chain carries TRBV20-1 and TRBJ1-4; possibly TRBD1 for D (5 bases). Looked up from germline, CDR1 is DFQATT and CDR2 is SNEGSKA (reference sequence). The V end lost 0 bases, the J end lost 7 bases, and 21 bases lay between the germline ends. CDR3 length: 17 residues. CDR3: CSARDLRSREMSEKLFF. The CDR3 DNA sequence: TGCAGTGCTAGAGATCTTCGTTCCAGGGAAATGAGTGAAAAACTGTTTTTT.

This clone was counted many times. V and J are TRBV10-1 and TRBJ2-3; 10 bases line up with TRBD2. CDR3 length: 17 residues. With V trimmed by 3 bases and J by 3 bases, 9 bases remained unmatched. Germline CDR1 is WNHNN and CDR2 is SYGVQD (reference sequence). CDR3 protein: CASSDSGGLADTDTQYF. The DNA of the CDR3 is TGCGCCAGCAGTGACAGCGGCGGACTAGCGGATACAGATACGCAGTATTTT.

This clone was recorded many times. In DNA, the CDR3 is TGTGCCAGCAGTCCCACACTGCCGAATTACAATGAGCAGTTCTTC. Encoded protein: CASSPTLPNYNEQFF. V and J are TRBV27 and TRBJ2-1; the D is unclear. Germline lookup yields CDR1 MNHEY and CDR2 SMNVEV (reference sequence). V gave up 5 bases and J gave up 4 bases, with 15 bases separating them. This CDR3 contains 15 residues.

This clone was seen ten or more times. The chain couples TRBV20-1 to TRBJ1-4; possible D gene TRBD1, 5 bases. V was clipped by 1 base and J by 8 bases, with 17 bases between them. The CDR3 spans 15 residues. Germline V gene lookup returns CDR1 DFQATT and CDR2 SNEGSKA (reference sequence). The chain's CDR3 is CSARAPQGLREKLFF. DNA of the CDR3: TGCAGTGCTAGAGCCCCGCAGGGTTTGCGGGAAAAACTGTTTTTT.

The table lists this clone with many counts. This chain links TRBV18 with TRBJ2-7; 10 nucleotides align to TRBD1. CDR1 is KGHSH, CDR2 LQKENI, per germline. Trimming cost V 8 bases and J 3 bases; bases outside gene matches: 4. The CDR3 consists of 13 residues. For the CDR3, the DNA is TGTGCCAGCCGAGGACAGGGGGACTACGAGCAGTACTTC. Translation: CASRGQGDYEQYF.

In its sample, this clone was seen many times. The chain recombines TRBV18 with TRBJ2-4, with 10 bases that match TRBD2. With V trimmed by 3 bases and J by 0 bases, 8 bases remained unmatched. Germline CDR1 KGHSH, CDR2 LQKENI. The CDR3 runs to 18 residues. Here the CDR3 reads CASSPGTSAMLAKNIQYF. The CDR3 nucleotides are TGTGCCAGCTCACCCGGGACTAGCGCCATGTTAGCCAAAAACATTCAGTACTTC.

Of note for this clone: Given a much more abundant clone one base away, this may be a read error. V is TRBV3-1 and J is TRBJ1-2; TRBD1 is a possible D gene (5 bases). Germline V lookup: CDR1 LGHDT, CDR2 YNNKEL (reference sequence). The CDR3 runs to 17 residues. The CDR3 region is CAGSQGVDTEGFYGYTF. CDR3 coding DNA: TGTGCCGGCAGCCAAGGGGTGGACACCGAGGGGTTCTATGGCTACACCTTC.

This clone has ten or more counts. The rearrangement joins TRBV9 to TRBJ1-2, with 8 nucleotides matching TRBD1. The CDR3 runs to 15 residues. V gave up 3 bases and J gave up 2 bases; unmatched junction bases: 6. Germline CDR1 and CDR2: SGDLS and YYNGEE. The CDR3 DNA follows: TGTGCCAGCAGCGGAACACAGGGGGTGAACTATGGCTACACCTTC. It is translated as CASSGTQGVNYGYTF.

Ten or more counts support this clone. This sequence joins TRBV5-1 and TRBJ1-2, with TRBD1 identical over 7 bases. V lost 0 bases, J lost 3 bases, and 8 bases stayed unmatched. Germline assignment: CDR1 SGHRS and CDR2 YFSETQ. The CDR3 loop spans 16 amino acids. CDR3 loop: CASSLVTGAVHYGYTF. For the CDR3, the DNA is TGCGCCAGCAGCTTGGTTACAGGGGCAGTTCACTATGGCTACACCTTC.

CDR3 sequence reads: CASSERGGGTYNEQFF. The CDR3 DNA reads as TGTGCCAGCAGTGAACGGGGCGGGGGCACCTACAATGAGCAGTTCTTC. The J gene is TRBJ2-1, the V gene TRBV6-1; TRBD2 might be the D (7 bases). The CDR3 is made up of 16 amino acids. V was trimmed by 2 bases and J by 2 bases, leaving 13 bases between them. The V gene's germline CDR1 is MNHNS and CDR2 SASEGT.

The table lists this clone with a few counts. This could be a read error, since a much larger clone is one nucleotide away. The CDR3 does not end in the conserved phenylalanine or tryptophan, so this is likely a read error. The J gene is TRBJ1-1, the V gene TRBV3-1; 8 bases are a match to TRBD1. V was clipped by 4 bases and J by 4 bases; unmatched bases: 5. The germline CDR1 and CDR2 sequences are LGHDT and YNNKEL (reference sequence). The CDR3 consists of 14 residues. CDR3 sequence (DNA): TGTGCCAGCAGCCCTTGGACAGGGAGCACTGAAGCTTTCCTT. It yields the protein CASSPWTGSTEAFL.